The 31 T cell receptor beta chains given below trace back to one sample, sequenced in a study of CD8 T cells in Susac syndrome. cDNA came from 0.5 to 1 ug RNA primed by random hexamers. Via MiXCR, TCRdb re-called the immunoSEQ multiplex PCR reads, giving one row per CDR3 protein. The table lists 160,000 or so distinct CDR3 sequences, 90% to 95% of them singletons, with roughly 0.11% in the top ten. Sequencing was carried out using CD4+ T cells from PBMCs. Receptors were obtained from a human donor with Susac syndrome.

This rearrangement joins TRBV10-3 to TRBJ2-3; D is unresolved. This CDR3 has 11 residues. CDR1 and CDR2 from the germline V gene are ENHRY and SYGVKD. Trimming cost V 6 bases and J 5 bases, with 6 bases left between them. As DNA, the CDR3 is TGTGCCATCAGCGGATTAGATACGCAGTATTTT. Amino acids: CAISGLDTQYF.

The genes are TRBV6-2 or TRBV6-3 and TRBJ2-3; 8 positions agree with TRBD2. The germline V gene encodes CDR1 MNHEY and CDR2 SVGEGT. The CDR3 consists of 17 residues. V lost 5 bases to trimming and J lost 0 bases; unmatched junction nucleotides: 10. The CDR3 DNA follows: TGTGCCAGCAGTCTCCTGCAGCGGGGGCAAAGCACAGATACGCAGTATTTT. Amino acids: CASSLLQRGQSTDTQYF.

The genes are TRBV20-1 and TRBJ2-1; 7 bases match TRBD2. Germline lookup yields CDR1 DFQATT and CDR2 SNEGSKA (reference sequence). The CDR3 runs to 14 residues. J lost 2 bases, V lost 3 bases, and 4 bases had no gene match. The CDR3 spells CSASGLAAYNEQFF. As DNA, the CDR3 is TGCAGTGCTAGCGGGCTAGCGGCCTACAATGAGCAGTTCTTC.

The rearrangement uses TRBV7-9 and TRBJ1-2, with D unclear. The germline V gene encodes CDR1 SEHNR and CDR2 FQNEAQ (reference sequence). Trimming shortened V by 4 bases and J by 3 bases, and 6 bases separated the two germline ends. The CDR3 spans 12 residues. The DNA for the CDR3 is TGTGCCAGCAGCTCGACGTACTATGGCTACACCTTC. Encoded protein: CASSSTYYGYTF. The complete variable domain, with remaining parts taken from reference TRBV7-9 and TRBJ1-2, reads DTGVSQNPRHKITKRGQNVTFRCDPISEHNRLYWYRQTLGQGPEFLTYFQNEAQLEKSRLLSDRFSAERPKGSFSTLEIQRTEQGDSAMYLCASSSTYYGYTFGSGTRLTVV.

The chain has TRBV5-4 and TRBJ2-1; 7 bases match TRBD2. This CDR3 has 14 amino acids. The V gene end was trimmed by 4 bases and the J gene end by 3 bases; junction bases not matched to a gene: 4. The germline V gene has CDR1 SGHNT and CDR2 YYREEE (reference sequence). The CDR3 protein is CASSQGLVYNEQFF. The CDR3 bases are TGTGCCAGCAGCCAAGGACTAGTCTACAATGAGCAGTTCTTC. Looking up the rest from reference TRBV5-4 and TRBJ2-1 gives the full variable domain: ETGVTQSPTHLIKTRGQQVTLRCSSQSGHNTVSWYQQALGQGPQFIFQYYREEENGRGNFPPRFSGLQFPNYSSELNVNALELDDSALYLCASSQGLVYNEQFFGPGTRLTVL.

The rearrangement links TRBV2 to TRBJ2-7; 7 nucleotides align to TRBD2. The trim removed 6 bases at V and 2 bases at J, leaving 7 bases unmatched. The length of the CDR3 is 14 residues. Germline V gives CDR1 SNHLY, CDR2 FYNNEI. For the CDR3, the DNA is TGTGCCAGCAGGGGACCGGGACTACCCTACGAGCAGTACTTC. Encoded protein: CASRGPGLPYEQYF.

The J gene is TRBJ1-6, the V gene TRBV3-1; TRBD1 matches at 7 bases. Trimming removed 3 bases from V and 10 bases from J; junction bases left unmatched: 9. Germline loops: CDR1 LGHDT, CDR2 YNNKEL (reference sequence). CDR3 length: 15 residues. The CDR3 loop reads CASSHDDRDDSPLHF. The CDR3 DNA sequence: TGTGCCAGCAGCCACGACGACAGGGACGACTCACCCCTCCACTTT.

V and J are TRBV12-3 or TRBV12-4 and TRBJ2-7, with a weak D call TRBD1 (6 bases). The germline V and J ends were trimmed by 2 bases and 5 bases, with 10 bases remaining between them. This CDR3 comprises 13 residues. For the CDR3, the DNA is TGTGCCAGCAGTTTAACAGGGACCGACGAGCAGTACTTC. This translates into CASSLTGTDEQYF.

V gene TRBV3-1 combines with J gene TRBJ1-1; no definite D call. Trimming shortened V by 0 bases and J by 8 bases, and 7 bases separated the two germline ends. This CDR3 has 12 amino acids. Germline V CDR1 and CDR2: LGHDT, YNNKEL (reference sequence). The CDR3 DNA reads TGTGCCAGCAGCCAAGAGGGGAGAGAAGCTTTCTTT. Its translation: CASSQEGREAFF.

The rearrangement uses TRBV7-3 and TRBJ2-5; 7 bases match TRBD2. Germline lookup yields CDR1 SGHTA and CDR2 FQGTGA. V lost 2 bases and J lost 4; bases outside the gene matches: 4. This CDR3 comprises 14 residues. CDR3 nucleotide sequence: TGTGCCAGCAGCTTATTGGGGGGGGGAGAGACCCAGTACTTC. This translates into CASSLLGGGETQYF.

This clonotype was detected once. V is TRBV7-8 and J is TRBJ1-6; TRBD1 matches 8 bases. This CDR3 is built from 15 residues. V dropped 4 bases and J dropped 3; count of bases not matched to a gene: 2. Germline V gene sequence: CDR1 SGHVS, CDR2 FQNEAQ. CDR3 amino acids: CASSSGTGYNSPLHF. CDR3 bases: TGTGCCAGCAGCTCCGGGACAGGCTATAATTCACCCCTCCACTTT.

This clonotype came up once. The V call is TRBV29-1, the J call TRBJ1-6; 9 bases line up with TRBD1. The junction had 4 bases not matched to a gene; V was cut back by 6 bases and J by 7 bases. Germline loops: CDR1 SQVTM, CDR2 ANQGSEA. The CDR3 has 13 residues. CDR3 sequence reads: CSVQGARNSPLHF. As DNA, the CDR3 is TGCAGCGTACAGGGGGCGCGGAATTCACCCCTCCACTTT.

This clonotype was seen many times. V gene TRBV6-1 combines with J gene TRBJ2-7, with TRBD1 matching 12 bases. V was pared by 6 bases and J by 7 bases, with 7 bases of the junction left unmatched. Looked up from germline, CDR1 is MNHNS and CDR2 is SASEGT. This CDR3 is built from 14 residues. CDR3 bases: TGTGCCAGCAGAGGGACAGGGGGCGCGGGGGAGCAGTACTTC. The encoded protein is CASRGTGGAGEQYF.

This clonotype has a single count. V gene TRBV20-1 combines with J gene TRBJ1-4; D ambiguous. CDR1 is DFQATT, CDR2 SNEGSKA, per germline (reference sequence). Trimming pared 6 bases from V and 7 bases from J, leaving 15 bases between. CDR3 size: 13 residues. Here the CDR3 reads CSAQREKGEKLFF. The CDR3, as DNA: TGCAGTGCCCAGAGGGAGAAGGGTGAAAAACTGTTTTTT.

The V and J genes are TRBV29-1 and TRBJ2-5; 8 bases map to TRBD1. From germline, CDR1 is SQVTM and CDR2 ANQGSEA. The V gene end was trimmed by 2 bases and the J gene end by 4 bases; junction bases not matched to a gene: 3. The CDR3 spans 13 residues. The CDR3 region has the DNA TGCAGCGTTGAACAGGGGGCCGCAGAGACCCAGTACTTC. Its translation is CSVEQGAAETQYF.

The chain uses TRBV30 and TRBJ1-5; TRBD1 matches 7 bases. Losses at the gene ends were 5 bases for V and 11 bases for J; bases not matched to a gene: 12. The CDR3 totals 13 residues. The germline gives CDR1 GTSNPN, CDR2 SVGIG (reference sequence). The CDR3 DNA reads TGTGCCTGGGGGGGGGCAGGGGGAAAAACCCAGCATTTT. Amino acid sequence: CAWGGAGGKTQHF.

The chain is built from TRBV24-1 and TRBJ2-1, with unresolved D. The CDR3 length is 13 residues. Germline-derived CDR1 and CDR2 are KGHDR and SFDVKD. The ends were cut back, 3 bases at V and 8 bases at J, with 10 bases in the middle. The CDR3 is CATSDPSRDEQFF. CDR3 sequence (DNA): TGTGCCACCAGTGATCCGTCCCGGGATGAGCAGTTCTTC.

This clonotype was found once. CDR3 sequence: CASTNRGGHYNEQFF. In nucleotides, the CDR3 is TGTGCCAGCACTAACCGTGGGGGACACTACAATGAGCAGTTCTTC. The chain joins TRBV14 to TRBJ2-1; the D gene is possibly TRBD1 (6 bases). Between the trimmed V and J ends, which lost 7 bases and 3 bases, there was a span of 16 bases. The germline gives CDR1 SGHDN, CDR2 FVKESK. This CDR3 has 15 residues.

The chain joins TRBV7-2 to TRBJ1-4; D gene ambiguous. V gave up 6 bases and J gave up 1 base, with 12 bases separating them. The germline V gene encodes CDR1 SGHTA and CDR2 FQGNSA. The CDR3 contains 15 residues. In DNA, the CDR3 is TGTGCCAGCAGGTCCGGTCCCAAAACTAATGAAAAACTGTTTTTT. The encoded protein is CASRSGPKTNEKLFF.

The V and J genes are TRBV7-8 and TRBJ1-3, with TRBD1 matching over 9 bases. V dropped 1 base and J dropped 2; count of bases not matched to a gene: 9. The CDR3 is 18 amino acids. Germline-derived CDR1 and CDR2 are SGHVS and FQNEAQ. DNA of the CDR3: TGTGCCAGCAGCTTAGGGGCTCCGGGACAGGGCCCTGGAAACACCATATATTTT. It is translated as CASSLGAPGQGPGNTIYF. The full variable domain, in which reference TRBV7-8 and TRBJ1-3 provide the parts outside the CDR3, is GAGVSQSPRYKVAKRGQDVALRCDPISGHVSLFWYQQALGQGPEFLTYFQNEAQLDKSGLPSDRFFAERPEGSVSTLKIQRTQQEDSAVYLCASSLGAPGQGPGNTIYFGEGSWLTVV.

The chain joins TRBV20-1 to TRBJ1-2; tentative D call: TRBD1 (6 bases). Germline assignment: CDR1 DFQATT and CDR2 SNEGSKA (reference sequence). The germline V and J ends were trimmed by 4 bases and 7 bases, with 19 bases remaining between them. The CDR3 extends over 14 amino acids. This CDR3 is CSATRGGSIRGYTF. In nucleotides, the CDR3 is TGCAGTGCTACCCGAGGGGGAAGCATACGTGGCTACACCTTC.

This CDR3 is CASSSNTGGNEQFF. As DNA, the CDR3 is TGCGCCAGCAGCTCCAACACGGGAGGGAATGAGCAGTTCTTC. The chain is built from TRBV5-1 and TRBJ2-1; TRBD2 agrees at 8 bases. V lost 3 bases and J lost 7; bases outside the gene matches: 6. The CDR3 has 14 residues. The germline gives CDR1 SGHRS, CDR2 YFSETQ.

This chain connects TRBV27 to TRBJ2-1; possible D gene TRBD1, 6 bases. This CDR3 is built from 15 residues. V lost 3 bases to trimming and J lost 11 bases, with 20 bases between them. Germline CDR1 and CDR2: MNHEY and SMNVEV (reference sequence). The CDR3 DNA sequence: TGTGCCAGCAGTTTGGACAGCGCGATTTCAATGAAGCAGTTCTTC. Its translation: CASSLDSAISMKQFF.

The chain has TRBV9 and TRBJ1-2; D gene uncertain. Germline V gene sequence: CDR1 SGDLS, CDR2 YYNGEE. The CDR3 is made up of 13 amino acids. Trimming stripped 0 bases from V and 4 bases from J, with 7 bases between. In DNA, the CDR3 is TGTGCCAGCAGCGTAGTCGATAGCTATGGCTACACCTTC. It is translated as CASSVVDSYGYTF.

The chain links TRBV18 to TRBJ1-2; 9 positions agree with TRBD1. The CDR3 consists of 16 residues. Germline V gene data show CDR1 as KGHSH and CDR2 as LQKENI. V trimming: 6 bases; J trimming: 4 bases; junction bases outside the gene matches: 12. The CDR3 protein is CASSQTLDRGGYGYTF. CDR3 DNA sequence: TGTGCCAGCTCGCAAACACTGGACAGGGGAGGCTATGGCTACACCTTC. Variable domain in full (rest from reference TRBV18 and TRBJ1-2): NAGVMQNPRHLVRRRGQEARLRCSPMKGHSHVYWYRQLPEEGLKFMVYLQKENIIDESGMPKERFSAEFPKEGPSILRIQQVVRGDSAAYFCASSQTLDRGGYGYTFGSGTRLTVV.

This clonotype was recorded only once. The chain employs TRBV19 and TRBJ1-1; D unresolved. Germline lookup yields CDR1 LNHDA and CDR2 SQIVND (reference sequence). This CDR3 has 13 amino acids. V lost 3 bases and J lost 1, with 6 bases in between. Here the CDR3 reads CASSIWENTEAFF. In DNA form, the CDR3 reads TGTGCCAGTAGTATCTGGGAGAACACTGAAGCTTTCTTT.

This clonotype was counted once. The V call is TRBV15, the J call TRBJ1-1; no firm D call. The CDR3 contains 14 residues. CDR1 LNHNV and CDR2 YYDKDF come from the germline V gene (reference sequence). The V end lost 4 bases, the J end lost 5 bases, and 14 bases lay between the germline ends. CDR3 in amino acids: CATSKINFDTEAFF. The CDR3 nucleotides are TGTGCCACCAGCAAAATTAATTTTGATACTGAAGCTTTCTTT.

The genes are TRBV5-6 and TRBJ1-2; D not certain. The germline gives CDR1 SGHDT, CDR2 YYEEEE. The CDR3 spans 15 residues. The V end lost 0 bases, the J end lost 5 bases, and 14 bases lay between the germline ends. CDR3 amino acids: CASSLAAATYYGYTF. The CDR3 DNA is TGTGCCAGCAGCTTGGCGGCAGCCACTTATTATGGCTACACCTTC.

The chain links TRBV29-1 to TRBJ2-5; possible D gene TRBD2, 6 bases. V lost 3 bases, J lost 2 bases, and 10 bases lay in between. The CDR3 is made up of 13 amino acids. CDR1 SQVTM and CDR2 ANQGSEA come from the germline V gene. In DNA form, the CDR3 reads TGCAGCGTTGATCTCCGGGGGCAAGAGACCCAGTACTTC. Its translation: CSVDLRGQETQYF.

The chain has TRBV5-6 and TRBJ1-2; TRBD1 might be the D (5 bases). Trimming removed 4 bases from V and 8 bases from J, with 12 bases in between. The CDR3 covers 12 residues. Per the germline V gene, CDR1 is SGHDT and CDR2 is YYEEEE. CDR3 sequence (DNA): TGTGCCAGCAGCCAAGACAGCGGGGGCTACACCTTC. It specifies CASSQDSGGYTF.

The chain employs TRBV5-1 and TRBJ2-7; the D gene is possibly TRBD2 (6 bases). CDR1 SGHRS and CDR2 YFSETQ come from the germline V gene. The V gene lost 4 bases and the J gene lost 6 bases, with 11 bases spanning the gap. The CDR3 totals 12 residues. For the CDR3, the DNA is TGCGCCAGCAGCATTGCGGAGGGCGAGCAGTACTTC. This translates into CASSIAEGEQYF.